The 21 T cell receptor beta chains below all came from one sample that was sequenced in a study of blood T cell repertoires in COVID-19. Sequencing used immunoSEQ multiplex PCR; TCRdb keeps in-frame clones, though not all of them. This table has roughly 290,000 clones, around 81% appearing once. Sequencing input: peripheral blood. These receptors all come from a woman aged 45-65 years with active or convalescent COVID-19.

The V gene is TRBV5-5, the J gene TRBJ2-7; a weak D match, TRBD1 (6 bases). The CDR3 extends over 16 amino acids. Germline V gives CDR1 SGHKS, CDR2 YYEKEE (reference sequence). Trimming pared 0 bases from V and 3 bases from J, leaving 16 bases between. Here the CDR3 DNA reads TGTGCCAGCAGCTTGGCGCAGGGGATCTCCCTCTACGAGCAGTACTTC. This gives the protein CASSLAQGISLYEQYF.

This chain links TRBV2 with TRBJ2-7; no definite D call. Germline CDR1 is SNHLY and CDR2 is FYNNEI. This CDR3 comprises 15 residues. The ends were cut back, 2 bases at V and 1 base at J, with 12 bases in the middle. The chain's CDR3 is CASSEQTLNSYEQYF. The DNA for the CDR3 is TGTGCCAGCAGTGAACAGACTTTAAATTCCTACGAGCAGTACTTC. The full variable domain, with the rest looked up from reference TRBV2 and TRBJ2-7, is EPEVTQTPSHQVTQMGQEVILRCVPISNHLYFYWYRQILGQKVEFLVSFYNNEISEKSEIFDDQFSVERPDGSNFTLKIRSTKLEDSAMYFCASSEQTLNSYEQYFGPGTRLTVT.

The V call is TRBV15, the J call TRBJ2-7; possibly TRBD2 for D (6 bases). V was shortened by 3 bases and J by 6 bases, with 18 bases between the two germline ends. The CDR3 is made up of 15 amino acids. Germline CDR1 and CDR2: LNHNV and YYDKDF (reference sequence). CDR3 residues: CATSSLPGGSSEQYF. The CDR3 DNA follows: TGTGCCACCAGCAGCCTTCCTGGGGGGTCAAGCGAGCAGTACTTC.

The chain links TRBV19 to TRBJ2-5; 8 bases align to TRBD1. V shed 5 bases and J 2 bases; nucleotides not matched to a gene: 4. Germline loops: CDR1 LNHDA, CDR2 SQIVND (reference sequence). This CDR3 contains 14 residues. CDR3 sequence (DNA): TGTGCCAGTAGTCGACAGGGGCGACAAGAGACCCAGTACTTC. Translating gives CASSRQGRQETQYF.

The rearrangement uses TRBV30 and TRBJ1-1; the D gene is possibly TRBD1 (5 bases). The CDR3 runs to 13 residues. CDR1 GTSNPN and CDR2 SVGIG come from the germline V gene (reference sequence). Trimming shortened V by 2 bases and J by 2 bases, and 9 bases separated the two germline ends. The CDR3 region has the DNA TGTGCCTGGAGTTTACAGGTCAACACTGAAGCTTTCTTT. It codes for CAWSLQVNTEAFF.

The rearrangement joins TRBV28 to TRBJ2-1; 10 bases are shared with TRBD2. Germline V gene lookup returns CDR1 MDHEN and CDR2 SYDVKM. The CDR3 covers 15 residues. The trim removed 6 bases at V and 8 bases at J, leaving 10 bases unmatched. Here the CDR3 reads CASSSLAGVGDEQFF. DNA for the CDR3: TGTGCCAGCAGCTCTCTAGCGGGAGTCGGCGATGAGCAGTTCTTC.

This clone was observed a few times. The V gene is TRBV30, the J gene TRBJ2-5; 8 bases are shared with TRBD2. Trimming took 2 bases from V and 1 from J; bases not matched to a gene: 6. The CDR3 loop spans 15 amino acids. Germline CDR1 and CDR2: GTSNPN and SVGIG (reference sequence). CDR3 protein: CAWSRPGGIQETQYF. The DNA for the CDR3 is TGTGCCTGGAGTCGTCCGGGAGGGATCCAAGAGACCCAGTACTTC.

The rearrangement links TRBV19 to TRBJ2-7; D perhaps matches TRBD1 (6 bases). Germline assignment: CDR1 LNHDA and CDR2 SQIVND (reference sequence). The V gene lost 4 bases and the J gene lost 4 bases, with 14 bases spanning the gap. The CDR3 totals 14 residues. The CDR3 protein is CASSSPDRTYEQYF. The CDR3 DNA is TGTGCCAGTAGTAGCCCGGACAGAACTTACGAGCAGTACTTC. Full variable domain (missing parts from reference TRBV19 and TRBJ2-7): DGGITQSPKYLFRKEGQNVTLSCEQNLNHDAMYWYRQDPGQGLRLIYYSQIVNDFQKGDIAEGYSVSREKKESFPLTVTSAQKNPTAFYLCASSSPDRTYEQYFGPGTRLTVT.

CDR3 region: CASRGQGRSSGNTIYF. The CDR3 DNA is TGTGCCAGCAGGGGACAGGGCCGGAGCTCTGGAAACACCATATATTTT. This chain uses TRBV6-6 with TRBJ1-3; 9 positions agree with TRBD1. The length of the CDR3 is 16 residues. Germline trimming cut 6 bases from V and 0 bases from J; bases unmatched to any gene: 6. Germline assignment: CDR1 MNHNY and CDR2 SVGAGI (reference sequence).

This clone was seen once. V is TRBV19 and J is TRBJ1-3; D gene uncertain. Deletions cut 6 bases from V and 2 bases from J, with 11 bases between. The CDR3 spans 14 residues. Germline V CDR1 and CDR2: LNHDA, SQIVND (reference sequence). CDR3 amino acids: CASSRPGTGNTIYF. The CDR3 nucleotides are TGTGCCAGTAGCCGGCCAGGAACTGGAAACACCATATATTTT.

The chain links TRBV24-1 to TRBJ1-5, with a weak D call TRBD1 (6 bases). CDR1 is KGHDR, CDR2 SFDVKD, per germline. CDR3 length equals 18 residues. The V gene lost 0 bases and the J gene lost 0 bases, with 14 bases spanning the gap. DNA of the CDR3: TGTGCCACCAGTGATTTGAGGTCGGGACACCATAGCAATCAGCCCCAGCATTTT. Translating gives CATSDLRSGHHSNQPQHF.

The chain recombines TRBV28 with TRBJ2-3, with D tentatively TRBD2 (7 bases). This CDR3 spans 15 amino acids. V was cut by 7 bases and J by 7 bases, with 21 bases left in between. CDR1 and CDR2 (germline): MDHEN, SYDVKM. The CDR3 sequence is CASTQGLADRYTQYF. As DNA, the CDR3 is TGTGCCAGCACCCAGGGGCTAGCGGACCGGTATACGCAGTATTTT.

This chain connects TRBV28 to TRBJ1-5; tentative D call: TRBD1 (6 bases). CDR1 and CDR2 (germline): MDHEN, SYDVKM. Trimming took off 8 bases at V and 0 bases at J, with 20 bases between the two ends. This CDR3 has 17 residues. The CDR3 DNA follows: TGTGCCAGCCTCACCCCATACCGACAGGATAGCAATCAGCCCCAGCATTTT. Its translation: CASLTPYRQDSNQPQHF. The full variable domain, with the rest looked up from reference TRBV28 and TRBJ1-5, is DVKVTQSSRYLVKRTGEKVFLECVQDMDHENMFWYRQDPGLGLRLIYFSYDVKMKEKGDIPEGYSVSREKKERFSLILESASTNQTSMYLCASLTPYRQDSNQPQHFGDGTRLSIL.

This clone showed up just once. The CDR3 spells CASSDSPGANVLTF. The DNA for the CDR3 is TGTGCCAGCAGCGACTCGCCTGGGGCCAACGTCCTGACTTTC. This chain connects TRBV9 to TRBJ2-6; D not certain. This CDR3 is built from 14 residues. The germline V and J ends were trimmed by 3 bases and 2 bases, with 6 bases remaining between them. CDR1 is SGDLS, CDR2 YYNGEE, per germline.

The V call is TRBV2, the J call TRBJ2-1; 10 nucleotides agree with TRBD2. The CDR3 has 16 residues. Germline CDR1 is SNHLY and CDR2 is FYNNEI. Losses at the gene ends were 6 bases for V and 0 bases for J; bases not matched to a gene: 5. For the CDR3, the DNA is TGTGCCAGCAGCGCAAGACTAGCGGGCTCCTACAATGAGCAGTTCTTC. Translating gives CASSARLAGSYNEQFF.

CDR3 in DNA: TGTGCCAGCAGACGAGTAGGGAGCGGGAGGGCACTATCCTACGAGCAGTACTTC. Translation: CASRRVGSGRALSYEQYF. The V call is TRBV27, the J call TRBJ2-7, with TRBD2 matching over 10 bases. This CDR3 has 18 residues. CDR1 and CDR2 from the germline V gene are MNHEY and SMNVEV (reference sequence). J lost 1 base, V lost 6 bases, and 15 bases had no gene match.

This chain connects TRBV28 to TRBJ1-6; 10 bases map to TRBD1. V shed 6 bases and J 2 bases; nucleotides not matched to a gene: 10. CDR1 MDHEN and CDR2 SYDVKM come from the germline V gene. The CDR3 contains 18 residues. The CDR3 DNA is TGTGCCAGCAGCCCCGGGGACAGGGGTTTCACCTATAATTCACCCCTCCACTTT. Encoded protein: CASSPGDRGFTYNSPLHF. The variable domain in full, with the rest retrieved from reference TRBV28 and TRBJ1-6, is DVKVTQSSRYLVKRTGEKVFLECVQDMDHENMFWYRQDPGLGLRLIYFSYDVKMKEKGDIPEGYSVSREKKERFSLILESASTNQTSMYLCASSPGDRGFTYNSPLHFGNGTRLTVT.

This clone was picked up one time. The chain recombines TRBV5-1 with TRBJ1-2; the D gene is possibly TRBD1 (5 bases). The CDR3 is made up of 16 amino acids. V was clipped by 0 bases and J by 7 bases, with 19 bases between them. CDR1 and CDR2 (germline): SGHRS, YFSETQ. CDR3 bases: TGCGCCAGCAGCTTGGACAGGCCTCTTGGCTCCCTTGGCTACACCTTC. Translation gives CASSLDRPLGSLGYTF.

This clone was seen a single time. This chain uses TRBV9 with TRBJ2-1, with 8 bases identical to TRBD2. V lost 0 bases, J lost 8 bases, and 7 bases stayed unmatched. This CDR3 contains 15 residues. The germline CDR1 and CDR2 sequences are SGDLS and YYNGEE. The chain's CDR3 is CASSVASGRIDEQFF. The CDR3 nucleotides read TGTGCCAGCAGCGTAGCCAGCGGGAGAATCGATGAGCAGTTCTTC.

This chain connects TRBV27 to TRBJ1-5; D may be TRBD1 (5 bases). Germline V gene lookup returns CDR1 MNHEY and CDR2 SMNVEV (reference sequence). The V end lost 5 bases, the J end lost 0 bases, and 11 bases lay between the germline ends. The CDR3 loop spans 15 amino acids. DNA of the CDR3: TGTGCCAGCAGTCCACAGGCCTATAGCAATCAGCCCCAGCATTTT. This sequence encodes CASSPQAYSNQPQHF.

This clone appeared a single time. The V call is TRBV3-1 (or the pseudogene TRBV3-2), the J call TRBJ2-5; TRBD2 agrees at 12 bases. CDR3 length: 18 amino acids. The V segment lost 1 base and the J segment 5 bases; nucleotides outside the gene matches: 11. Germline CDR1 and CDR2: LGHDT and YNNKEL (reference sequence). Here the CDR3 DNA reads TGTGCCAGCAGCCAAGGTCACTCTAGCGGGAGGGCCGGGGAGACCCAGTACTTC. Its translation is CASSQGHSSGRAGETQYF.